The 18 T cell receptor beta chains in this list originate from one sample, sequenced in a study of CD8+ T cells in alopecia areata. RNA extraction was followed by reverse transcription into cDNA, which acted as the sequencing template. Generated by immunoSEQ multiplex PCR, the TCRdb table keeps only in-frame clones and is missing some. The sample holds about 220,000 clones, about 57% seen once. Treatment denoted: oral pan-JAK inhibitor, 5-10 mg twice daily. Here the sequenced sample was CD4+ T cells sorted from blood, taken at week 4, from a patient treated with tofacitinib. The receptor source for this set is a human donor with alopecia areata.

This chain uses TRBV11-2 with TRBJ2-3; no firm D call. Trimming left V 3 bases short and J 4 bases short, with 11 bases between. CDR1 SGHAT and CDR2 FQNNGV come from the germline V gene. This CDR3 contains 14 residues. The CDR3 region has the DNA TGTGCCAGCAGCTTCTTTAAGAGATCAGATACGCAGTATTTT. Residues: CASSFFKRSDTQYF.

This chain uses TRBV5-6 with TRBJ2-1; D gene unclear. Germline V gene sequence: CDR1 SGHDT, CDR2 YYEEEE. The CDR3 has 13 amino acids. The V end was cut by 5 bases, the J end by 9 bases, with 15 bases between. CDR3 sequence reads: CASSLASGTEQFF. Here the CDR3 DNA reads TGTGCCAGCAGTCTCGCTTCGGGTACTGAGCAGTTCTTC. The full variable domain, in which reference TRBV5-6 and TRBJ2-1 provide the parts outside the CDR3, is DAGVTQSPTHLIKTRGQQVTLRCSPKSGHDTVSWYQQALGQGPQFIFQYYEEEERQRGNFPDRFSGHQFPNYSSELNVNALLLGDSALYLCASSLASGTEQFFGPGTRLTVL.

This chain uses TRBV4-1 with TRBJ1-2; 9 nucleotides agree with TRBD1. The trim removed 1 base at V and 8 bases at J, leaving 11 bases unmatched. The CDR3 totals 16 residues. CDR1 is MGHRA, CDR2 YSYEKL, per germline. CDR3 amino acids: CASSQAGTGKKGGYTF. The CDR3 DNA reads TGCGCCAGCAGCCAAGCAGGGACAGGGAAAAAGGGGGGCTACACCTTC.

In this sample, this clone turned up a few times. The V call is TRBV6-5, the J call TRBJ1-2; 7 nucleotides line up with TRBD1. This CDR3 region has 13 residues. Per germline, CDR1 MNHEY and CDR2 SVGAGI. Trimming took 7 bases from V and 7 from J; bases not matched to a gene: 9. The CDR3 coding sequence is TGTGCCAGCACCCAGGGAGGGGGCCGTGGCTACACCTTC. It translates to CASTQGGGRGYTF.

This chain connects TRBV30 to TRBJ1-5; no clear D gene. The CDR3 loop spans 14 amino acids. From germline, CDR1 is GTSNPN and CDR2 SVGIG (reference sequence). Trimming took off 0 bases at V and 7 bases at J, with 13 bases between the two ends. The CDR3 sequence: CAWSVVGGRQPQHF. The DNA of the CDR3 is TGTGCCTGGAGTGTAGTTGGTGGAAGGCAGCCCCAGCATTTT.

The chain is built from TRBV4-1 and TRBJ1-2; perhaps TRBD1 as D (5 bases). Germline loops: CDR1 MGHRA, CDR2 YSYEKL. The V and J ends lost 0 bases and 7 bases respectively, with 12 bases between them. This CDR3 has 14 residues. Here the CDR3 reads CASSQEKIGGGYTF. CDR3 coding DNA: TGCGCCAGCAGCCAAGAGAAGATCGGGGGTGGCTACACCTTC.

In nucleotides, the CDR3 is TGTGCCTGGAGTCGGACGGTTGAAGCTTTCTTT. This encodes CAWSRTVEAFF. The chain couples TRBV30 to TRBJ1-1, with no clear D. CDR3 length equals 11 residues. With 2 bases removed from V and 7 bases from J, the gap between germline ends came to 8 bases. Germline-derived CDR1 and CDR2 are GTSNPN and SVGIG (reference sequence).

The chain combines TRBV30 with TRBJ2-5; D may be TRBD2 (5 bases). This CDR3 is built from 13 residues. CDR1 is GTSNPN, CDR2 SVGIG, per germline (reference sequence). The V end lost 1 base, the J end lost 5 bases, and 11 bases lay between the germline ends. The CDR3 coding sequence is TGTGCCTGGAGTGAAACGGGGATGGAGACCCAGTACTTC. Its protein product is CAWSETGMETQYF. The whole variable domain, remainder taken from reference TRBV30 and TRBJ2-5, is SQTIHQWPATLVQPVGSPLSLECTVEGTSNPNLYWYRQAAGRGLQLLFYSVGIGQISSEVPQNLSASRPQDRQFILSSKKLLLSDSGFYLCAWSETGMETQYFGPGTRLLVL.

The CDR3 nucleotides are TGTGCCAGCACCCCGACTAGCGGGGTAAACAACTACAATGAGCAGTTCTTC. Its protein is CASTPTSGVNNYNEQFF. The chain recombines TRBV7-2 with TRBJ2-1; 11 positions match TRBD2. This CDR3 is built from 17 residues. V trimming: 7 bases; J trimming: 3 bases; junction bases outside the gene matches: 11. Per germline, CDR1 SGHTA and CDR2 FQGNSA.

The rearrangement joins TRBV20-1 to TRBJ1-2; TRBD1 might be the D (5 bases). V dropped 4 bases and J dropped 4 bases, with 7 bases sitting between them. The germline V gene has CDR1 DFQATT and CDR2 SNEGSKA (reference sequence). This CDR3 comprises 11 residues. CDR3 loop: CSANGAYGYTF. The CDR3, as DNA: TGCAGTGCTAACGGGGCCTATGGCTACACCTTC.

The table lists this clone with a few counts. The CDR3 sequence is CASSPSPGRDTQYF. The CDR3 bases are TGTGCCAGCAGCCCGAGCCCGGGACGGGATACGCAGTATTTT. The chain links TRBV7-9 to TRBJ2-3; TRBD1 or TRBD2 may be the D gene (5 bases each). The CDR3 is 14 amino acids. Looked up from germline, CDR1 is SEHNR and CDR2 is FQNEAQ (reference sequence). Trimming took off 5 bases at V and 6 bases at J, with 15 bases between the two ends.

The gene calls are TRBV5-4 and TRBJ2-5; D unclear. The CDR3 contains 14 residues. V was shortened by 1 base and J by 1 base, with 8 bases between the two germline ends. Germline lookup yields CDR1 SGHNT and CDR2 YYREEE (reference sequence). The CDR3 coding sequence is TGTGCCAGCAGCTTGCATAGCAGCCAAGAGACCCAGTACTTC. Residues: CASSLHSSQETQYF. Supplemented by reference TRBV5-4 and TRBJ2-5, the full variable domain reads ETGVTQSPTHLIKTRGQQVTLRCSSQSGHNTVSWYQQALGQGPQFIFQYYREEENGRGNFPPRFSGLQFPNYSSELNVNALELDDSALYLCASSLHSSQETQYFGPGTRLLVL.

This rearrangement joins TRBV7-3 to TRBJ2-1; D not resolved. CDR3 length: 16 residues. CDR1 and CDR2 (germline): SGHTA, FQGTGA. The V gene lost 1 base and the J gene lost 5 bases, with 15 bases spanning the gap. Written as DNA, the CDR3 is TGTGCCAGCAGCTTAAAGCCCCAATCACTAAACAATGAGCAGTTCTTC. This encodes CASSLKPQSLNNEQFF.

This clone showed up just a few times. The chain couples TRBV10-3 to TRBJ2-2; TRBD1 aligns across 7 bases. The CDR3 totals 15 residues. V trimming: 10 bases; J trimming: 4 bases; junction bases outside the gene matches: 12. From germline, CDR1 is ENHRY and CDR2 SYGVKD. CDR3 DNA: TGTGCCACCACAGTTGGGACAGTCTCCACCGGGGAGCTGTTTTTT. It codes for CATTVGTVSTGELFF.

The CDR3 region is CASSLRTSGVGVEQFF. The CDR3 DNA reads TGTGCCAGCAGCCTCCGGACTAGCGGGGTAGGAGTTGAGCAGTTCTTC. The chain combines TRBV9 with TRBJ2-1, with 12 bases identical to TRBD2. CDR1 and CDR2 (germline): SGDLS, YYNGEE. The CDR3 length is 16 residues. Trimming removed 4 bases from V and 9 bases from J; junction bases left unmatched: 11. The full variable domain, in which reference TRBV9 and TRBJ2-1 provide the parts outside the CDR3, is DSGVTQTPKHLITATGQRVTLRCSPRSGDLSVYWYQQSLDQGLQFLIQYYNGEERAKGNILERFSAQQFPDLHSELNLSSLELGDSALYFCASSLRTSGVGVEQFFGPGTRLTVL.

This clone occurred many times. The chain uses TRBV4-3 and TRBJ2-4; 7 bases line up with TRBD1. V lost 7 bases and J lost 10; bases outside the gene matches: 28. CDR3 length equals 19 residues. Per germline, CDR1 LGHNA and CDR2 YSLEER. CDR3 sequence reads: CASIPMRGQPTWGNGIQYF. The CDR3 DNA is TGCGCCAGCATTCCCATGAGGGGGCAACCTACCTGGGGAAACGGTATTCAGTACTTC.

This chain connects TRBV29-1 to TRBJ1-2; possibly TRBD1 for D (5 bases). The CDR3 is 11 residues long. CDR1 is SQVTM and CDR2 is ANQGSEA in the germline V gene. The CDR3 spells CTADRTSGYTF. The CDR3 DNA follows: TGCACAGCAGACAGAACGTCTGGCTACACCTTC.

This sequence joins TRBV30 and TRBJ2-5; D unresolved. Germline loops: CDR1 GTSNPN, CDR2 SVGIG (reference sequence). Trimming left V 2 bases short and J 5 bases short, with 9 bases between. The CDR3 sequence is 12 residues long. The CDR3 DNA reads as TGTGCCTGGAGTCAAAAGCAGGAGACCCAGTACTTC. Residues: CAWSQKQETQYF.